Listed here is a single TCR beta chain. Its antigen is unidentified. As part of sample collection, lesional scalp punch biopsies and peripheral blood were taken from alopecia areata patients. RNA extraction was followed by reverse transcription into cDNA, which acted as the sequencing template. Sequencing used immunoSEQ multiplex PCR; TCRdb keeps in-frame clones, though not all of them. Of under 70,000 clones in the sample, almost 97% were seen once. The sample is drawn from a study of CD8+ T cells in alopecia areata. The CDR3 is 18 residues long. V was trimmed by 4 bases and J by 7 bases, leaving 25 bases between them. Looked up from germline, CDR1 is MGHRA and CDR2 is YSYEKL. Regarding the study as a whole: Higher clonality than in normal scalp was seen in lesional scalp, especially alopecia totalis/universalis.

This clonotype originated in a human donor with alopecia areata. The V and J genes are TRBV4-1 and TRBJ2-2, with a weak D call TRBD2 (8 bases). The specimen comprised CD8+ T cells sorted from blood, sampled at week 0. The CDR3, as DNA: TGCGCCAGCAGCCCAGGGGGTTTTGCGGGGGGCTCGAACGGGGAGCTGTTTTTT. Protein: CASSPGGFAGGSNGELFF.